This T cell receptor beta chain was retrieved from a study of shared clonotypes between healthy human individuals. Adults of Caucasian background living in Nashville, Tennessee made up all donors. Profiled with immunoSEQ multiplex PCR; TCRdb holds only in-frame clones, not every one. In the table there are about half a million clones, about four fifths of which are singletons. With 5 bases removed from V and 1 base from J, the gap between germline ends came to 18 bases. Germline V gene sequence: CDR1 GTSNPN, CDR2 SVGIG (reference sequence). The CDR3 sequence is 15 residues long. This rearrangement joins TRBV30 to TRBJ2-7, with a tentative D call TRBD2 (6 bases). Material: PBMCs. The clonotype originates from a woman in her 40s in good health. Some clones in this sample may be carry-over from other donors' samples. As DNA, the CDR3 is TGTGCCTGGGCCCTGGGGGGTGGGAGGTCCTACGAGCAGTACTTC. Translation gives CAWALGGGRSYEQYF.